The present T cell receptor (beta chain) was sequenced within a study of blood T cell repertoires in COVID-19. Study in general: Sample material is recorded as cDNA or gDNA derived from T cells, B-cell-depleted T cells, or PBMCs.

Trimming cost V 6 bases and J 6 bases, with 15 bases left between them. The germline CDR1 and CDR2 sequences are SGHTA and FQGNSA. CDR3 size: 14 residues. As originally analysed: It was from reference gene primer amplification that nucleated cell counts were estimated. Sequencing was performed with immunoSEQ multiplex PCR; in TCRdb, only in-frame clones are kept and a portion is missing. That table gives V, J and clone size, and the DNA gave D and trimming. The sample records tens of thousands of clones, roughly 86% being singletons. The clonotype originates from a human donor in a cohort sampled during active COVID-19. Sequenced material: peripheral blood. The chain couples TRBV7-2 to TRBJ1-5; D is possibly TRBD1 (6 bases). The CDR3 nucleotides are TGTGCCAGCAGTCATGGGGGGGGCGGTCAGCCCCAGCATTTT. It codes for CASSHGGGGQPQHF.